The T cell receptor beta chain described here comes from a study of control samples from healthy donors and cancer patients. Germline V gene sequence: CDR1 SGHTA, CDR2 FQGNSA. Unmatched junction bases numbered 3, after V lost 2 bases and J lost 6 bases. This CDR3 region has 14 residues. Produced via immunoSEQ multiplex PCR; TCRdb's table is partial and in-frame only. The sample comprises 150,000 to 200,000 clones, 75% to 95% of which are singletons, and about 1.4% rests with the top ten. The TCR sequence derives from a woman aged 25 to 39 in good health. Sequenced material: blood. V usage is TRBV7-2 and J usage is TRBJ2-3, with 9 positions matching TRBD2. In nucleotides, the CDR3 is TGTGCCAGCAGCTTACAGCGGGGGGCCGATACGCAGTATTTT. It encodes CASSLQRGADTQYF.